This T cell receptor beta chain stems from a study of T cell responses to AZD1222 COVID-19 vaccine. This clone was counted a single time. The antigen remains unidentified. The ends lost 2 bases at V and 7 bases at J; junction bases unmatched: 10. This CDR3 region has 15 residues. Germline V gene sequence: CDR1 SGHVS, CDR2 FNYEAQ. Regarding the study as a whole: White British people made up most donors, females outnumbered males, and clonal diversity was possibly underestimated. Spike as a whole was targeted by vaccine-associated CD4 TCRs, dominant at 160-218 and 743-854.

Here immunoSEQ multiplex PCR was the method, and the copy in TCRdb shows in-frame clones only, minus some. Of roughly 160,000 clones in the sample, 80% to 95% were seen once. The sequenced sample was peripheral blood, obtained on day 0 of AZD1222 vaccination. The receptor was isolated from an adult in good health. The chain employs TRBV7-6 and TRBJ2-7, with 8 positions matching TRBD1. CDR3 sequence: CASSLQGQGASEQYF. The CDR3 DNA reads as TGTGCCAGCAGCTTACAAGGGCAGGGGGCGAGTGAGCAGTACTTC.